This passage covers 14 T cell receptor beta chains from one sample sequenced in a study of T-cell memory formation after mild COVID-19. A single record per CDR3 protein comes from TCRdb applying MiXCR to the 5' RACE reads. Of approximately 400,000 distinct CDR3 sequences in the sample, about a sixth were seen once. The sample comprised PBMCs or a T cell subset sorted from them (not recorded which). These receptors were obtained from a man younger than 35 who had mild COVID-19 (a few samples of this study predate the infection). Cell type and time point are not known.

This clonotype appeared a few times. The chain has TRBV5-1 and TRBJ2-3; D is tentatively TRBD1 or TRBD2 (6 bases each). The CDR3 sequence is 13 residues long. Germline V gene sequence: CDR1 SGHRS, CDR2 YFSETQ. Trimming removed 9 bases at V and 4 bases at J, with 15 bases between. As DNA, the CDR3 is TGCGCCACGGGGGCCCAGCCAGCAGATACGCAGTATTTT. It is translated as CATGAQPADTQYF.

The chain joins TRBV2 to TRBJ2-5, with D unresolved. The germline V and J ends were trimmed by 4 bases and 1 base, with 7 bases remaining between them. The germline CDR1 and CDR2 sequences are SNHLY and FYNNEI. The CDR3 has 13 amino acids. In DNA form, the CDR3 reads TGTGCCAGCAGTGCGGCTATCCAAGAGACCCAGTACTTC. It yields the protein CASSAAIQETQYF.

The chain links TRBV3-1 to TRBJ2-7; TRBD1 matches at 8 bases. Germline values: CDR1 LGHDT, CDR2 YNNKEL (reference sequence). CDR3 length equals 13 residues. The V segment lost 6 bases and the J segment 2 bases; nucleotides outside the gene matches: 3. DNA for the CDR3: TGTGCCAGCAGGTCACAGGGGGCCTACGAGCAGTACTTC. Translation gives CASRSQGAYEQYF.

The chain joins TRBV5-1 to TRBJ1-1; TRBD1 matches 10 bases. The CDR3 has 13 residues. Germline lookup yields CDR1 SGHRS and CDR2 YFSETQ. V shed 0 bases and J 11 bases; nucleotides not matched to a gene: 4. The CDR3 reads CASSLEGQGIAFF. In DNA, the CDR3 is TGCGCCAGCAGCTTGGAGGGACAGGGGATCGCTTTCTTT.

J is TRBJ1-4 and V is TRBV2; D is possibly TRBD1 (6 bases). Trimming pared 6 bases from V and 7 bases from J, leaving 18 bases between. Germline V CDR1 and CDR2: SNHLY, FYNNEI. The CDR3 spans 15 residues. CDR3 in amino acids: CASRLAGGRREKLFF. The CDR3, as DNA: TGTGCCAGCAGGCTAGCGGGGGGGCGTCGTGAAAAACTGTTTTTT.

This chain connects TRBV5-1 to TRBJ1-4; tentative D call: TRBD1 (5 bases). Germline CDR1 and CDR2: SGHRS and YFSETQ. The CDR3 is 18 residues long. V lost 0 bases and J lost 3, with 18 bases in between. Written as DNA, the CDR3 is TGCGCCAGCAGCTTGGGATTAGGACAACACAACCCTAATGAAAAACTGTTTTTT. This gives the protein CASSLGLGQHNPNEKLFF. The variable domain in full, with the rest retrieved from reference TRBV5-1 and TRBJ1-4, is KAGVTQTPRYLIKTRGQQVTLSCSPISGHRSVSWYQQTPGQGLQFLFEYFSETQRNKGNFPGRFSGRQFSNSRSEMNVSTLELGDSALYLCASSLGLGQHNPNEKLFFGSGTQLSVL.

V and J are TRBV3-1 and TRBJ2-2; possibly TRBD1 for D (6 bases). CDR3 size: 18 residues. The germline V and J ends were trimmed by 9 bases and 2 bases, with 25 bases remaining between them. Germline CDR1 is LGHDT and CDR2 is YNNKEL (reference sequence). For the CDR3, the DNA is TGTGCCAGTAAACAGGGTCCCATGATGGTTGTTAACACCGGGGAGCTGTTTTTT. It is translated as CASKQGPMMVVNTGELFF.

The J gene is TRBJ1-1, the V gene TRBV6-2 or TRBV6-3; D not resolved. Germline V gene lookup returns CDR1 MNHEY and CDR2 SVGEGT. V was trimmed by 6 bases and J by 4 bases, leaving 9 bases between them. There are 12 residues in the CDR3. The CDR3 DNA sequence: TGTGCCAGCAGCCATTACGCCACTGAAGCTTTCTTT. Protein: CASSHYATEAFF.

J is TRBJ2-7 and V is TRBV5-5; D call uncertain. The CDR3 is 12 amino acids. Germline-derived CDR1 and CDR2 are SGHKS and YYEKEE (reference sequence). V lost 2 bases and J 7 bases, leaving 10 bases between the germline ends. CDR3 residues: CASSFVWGEQYV. The CDR3, as DNA: TGTGCCAGCAGCTTTGTCTGGGGTGAGCAGTACGTC.

This clonotype has only a few counts. The chain carries TRBV4-2 and TRBJ2-2; the D call may be TRBD1 or TRBD2 (5 bases each). Trimming pared 3 bases from V and 3 bases from J, leaving 14 bases between. This CDR3 comprises 16 residues. The germline CDR1 and CDR2 sequences are LGHNA and YNFKEQ. CDR3 in DNA: TGTGCCAGCAGCCAGGGGACGGCCTCGTACACCGGGGAGCTGTTTTTT. Its translation: CASSQGTASYTGELFF.

The V gene is TRBV2, the J gene TRBJ1-2; D ambiguous. The V end lost 6 bases, the J end lost 2 bases, and 13 bases lay between the germline ends. This CDR3 has 14 residues. Germline V gene data show CDR1 as SNHLY and CDR2 as FYNNEI. The CDR3 sequence: CASRDRAENYGYTF. The DNA for the CDR3 is TGTGCCAGCAGGGACCGGGCCGAGAACTATGGCTACACCTTC.

The sample holds a few counts of this clonotype. The V gene is TRBV15, the J gene TRBJ2-5; 9 nucleotides align to TRBD1. This CDR3 is 15 amino acids long. Trimming took 3 bases from V and 2 from J; bases not matched to a gene: 4. CDR1 and CDR2 from the germline V gene are LNHNV and YYDKDF (reference sequence). This CDR3 is CATSRWTGEQETQYF. In nucleotides, the CDR3 is TGTGCCACCAGCAGGTGGACAGGGGAACAAGAGACCCAGTACTTC. The complete variable domain, with remaining parts taken from reference TRBV15 and TRBJ2-5, reads DAMVIQNPRYQVTQFGKPVTLSCSQTLNHNVMYWYQQKSSQAPKLLFHYYDKDFNNEADTPDNFQSRRPNTSFCFLDIRSPGLGDTAMYLCATSRWTGEQETQYFGPGTRLLVL.

This clonotype was found a few times. J is TRBJ2-5 and V is TRBV20-1; no clear D. V was clipped by 2 bases and J by 5 bases, with 12 bases between them. Germline loops: CDR1 DFQATT, CDR2 SNEGSKA (reference sequence). The CDR3 runs 13 residues. The CDR3 here is CSARTPPIETQYF. The CDR3, as DNA: TGCAGTGCTAGAACCCCTCCTATTGAGACCCAGTACTTC.

In its sample, this clonotype was seen many times. The V and J genes are TRBV4-2 and TRBJ1-1; 10 positions match TRBD1. The CDR3 has 16 residues. J gave up 4 bases and V 1 base, and 6 bases lay outside the gene matches. Germline CDR1 is LGHNA and CDR2 is YNFKEQ. The CDR3 DNA reads as TGTGCCAGCAGCCAAGCGACAGGGGGCTTGTTCACTGAAGCTTTCTTT. It codes for CASSQATGGLFTEAFF.